Listed here are 10 T cell receptor beta chains from one sample, sequenced in a study of blood T cell repertoires in COVID-19. The repertoire was sequenced with immunoSEQ multiplex PCR; TCRdb's copy has only in-frame clones and lacks some. This sample has some 110,000 clones; roughly 80% occur once, and the top ten carry roughly 14%. The sample comprised peripheral blood. The receptors come from a woman older than 75 with acute or convalescent COVID-19.

CDR3 protein: CASSQSSGMTGELFF. CDR3 sequence (DNA): TGCGCCAGCAGCCAAAGTTCAGGGATGACGGGGGAGCTGTTTTTT. The chain couples TRBV4-1 to TRBJ2-2; possibly TRBD1 for D (5 bases). The CDR3 is made up of 15 amino acids. Per the germline V gene, CDR1 is MGHRA and CDR2 is YSYEKL. The V end lost 2 bases, the J end lost 8 bases, and 15 bases lay between the germline ends.

The chain combines TRBV19 with TRBJ2-3, with D hard to call. CDR3 size: 13 residues. From germline, CDR1 is LNHDA and CDR2 SQIVND (reference sequence). Trimming removed 8 bases from V and 0 bases from J, with 9 bases in between. The CDR3 coding sequence is TGTGCCAGTGGCAGTTCTAGCACAGATACGCAGTATTTT. It codes for CASGSSSTDTQYF.

V usage is TRBV4-2 and J usage is TRBJ2-1, with TRBD2 matching over 8 bases. V dropped 1 base and J dropped 4; count of bases not matched to a gene: 3. Germline lookup yields CDR1 LGHNA and CDR2 YNFKEQ. The CDR3 totals 15 residues. The CDR3 bases are TGTGCCAGCAGCCAAGCCAGCGGGAGTTACAATGAGCAGTTCTTC. It specifies CASSQASGSYNEQFF.

The gene calls are TRBV11-3 and TRBJ1-6; 8 nucleotides agree with TRBD1. The CDR3 runs 15 residues. The V gene end was trimmed by 4 bases and the J gene end by 7 bases; junction bases not matched to a gene: 6. Germline V CDR1 and CDR2: SGHNT, YENEEA. The CDR3 loop reads CASSSGQGNNSPLHF. The CDR3 DNA follows: TGTGCCAGCAGCTCAGGACAGGGTAACAATTCACCCCTCCACTTT.

The V and J genes are TRBV20-1 and TRBJ1-5; D remains unclear. V lost 3 bases and J 9 bases, leaving 12 bases between the germline ends. CDR1 is DFQATT and CDR2 is SNEGSKA in the germline V gene (reference sequence). This CDR3 is built from 12 residues. CDR3 amino acids: CSASSNVGPQHF. The DNA for the CDR3 is TGCAGTGCTAGTTCAAATGTCGGGCCCCAGCATTTT.

The chain combines TRBV4-3 with TRBJ1-1; D may be TRBD1 (6 bases). Germline V lookup: CDR1 LGHNA, CDR2 YSLEER. Trimming took off 0 bases at V and 1 base at J, with 9 bases between the two ends. CDR3 length: 15 residues. This CDR3 reads CASSQETGSNTEAFF. The DNA of the CDR3 is TGCGCCAGCAGCCAAGAAACAGGGTCGAACACTGAAGCTTTCTTT.

This clone occurred a few times. The V call is TRBV20-1, the J call TRBJ2-1, with 9 bases fitting TRBD1. The CDR3 length is 15 residues. CDR1 and CDR2 (germline): DFQATT, SNEGSKA (reference sequence). V dropped 3 bases and J dropped 1; count of bases not matched to a gene: 4. The CDR3 nucleotides are TGCAGTGCTAGTCCAGGGACAGGGTCCTACAATGAGCAGTTCTTC. Its protein is CSASPGTGSYNEQFF.

This clone has a handful of counts. The chain combines TRBV5-1 with TRBJ2-7; possibly TRBD2 for D (5 bases). V was pared by 0 bases and J by 3 bases, with 7 bases between. The CDR3 loop spans 13 amino acids. Germline V gives CDR1 SGHRS, CDR2 YFSETQ. The CDR3, as DNA: TGCGCCAGCAGCTTGGGACGGGACTACGAGCAGTACTTC. Translation gives CASSLGRDYEQYF.

This clone was counted ten times or more. The rearrangement joins TRBV29-1 to TRBJ2-7, with D possibly being TRBD1 (5 bases). V was pared by 3 bases and J by 1 base, with 13 bases between. Germline V gene data show CDR1 as SQVTM and CDR2 as ANQGSEA. The CDR3 length is 14 residues. This CDR3 is CSVEYTGESYEQYF. The CDR3 coding sequence is TGCAGCGTTGAGTACACAGGAGAATCCTACGAGCAGTACTTC.

The chain couples TRBV9 to TRBJ2-3; D remains ambiguous. In germline, CDR1 is SGDLS, CDR2 YYNGEE. V was pared by 2 bases and J by 6 bases, with 22 bases between. The CDR3 contains 17 residues. This CDR3 reads CASSVLRGPSGSDTQYF. The CDR3 region has the DNA TGTGCCAGCAGCGTGTTGAGAGGTCCCTCCGGCTCGGATACGCAGTATTTT.